The clone carrying this TCR beta chain was counted at least ten times. Its antigen is unknown. TCRdb re-called the reads through MiXCR, storing one row per CDR3 protein. The sample records fewer than 850,000 distinct CDR3 sequences, approximately 32% being singletons. This sample stems from a study of T cell repertoires in cytomegalovirus infection. CDR1 is SGHVS, CDR2 FQNEAQ, per germline. V lost 9 bases, J lost 2 bases, and 17 bases lay in between. This CDR3 has 15 amino acids. This chain connects TRBV7-8 to TRBJ1-3; D unresolved. Sequences were derived from cultured CD8+ T cells from PBMCs, sampled from culture after CMV antigen stimulation. The sequence came from a human donor in good health (CMV status not recorded). Some clones in this sample may be carry-over from other donors' samples. Here the CDR3 reads CASVFGVTTGNTIYF. Written as DNA, the CDR3 is TGTGCCAGTGTTTTCGGGGTGACAACTGGAAACACCATATATTTT.